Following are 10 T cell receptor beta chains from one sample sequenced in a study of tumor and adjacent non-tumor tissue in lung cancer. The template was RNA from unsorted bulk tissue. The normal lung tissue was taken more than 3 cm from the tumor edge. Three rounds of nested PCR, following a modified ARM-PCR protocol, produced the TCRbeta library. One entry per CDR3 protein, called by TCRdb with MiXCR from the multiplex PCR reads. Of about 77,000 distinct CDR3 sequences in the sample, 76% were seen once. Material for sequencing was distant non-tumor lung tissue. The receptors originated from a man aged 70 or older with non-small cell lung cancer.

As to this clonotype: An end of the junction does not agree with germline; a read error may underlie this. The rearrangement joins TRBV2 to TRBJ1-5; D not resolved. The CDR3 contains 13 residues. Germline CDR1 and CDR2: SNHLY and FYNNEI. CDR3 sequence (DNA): TGTGCCAGCAGTGGGTATCAAGGGCAGCCCCAGAATTTT. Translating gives CASSGYQGQPQNF.

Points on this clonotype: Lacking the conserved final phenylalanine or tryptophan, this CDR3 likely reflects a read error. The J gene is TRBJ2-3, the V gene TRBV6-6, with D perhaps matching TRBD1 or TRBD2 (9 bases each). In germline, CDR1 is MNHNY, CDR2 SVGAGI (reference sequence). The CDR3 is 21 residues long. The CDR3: CASSYPGQGTSGRSSTDMQYI. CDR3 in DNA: TGTGCCAGCAGTTACCCAGGACAGGGGACCAGCGGGAGGTCTAGCACAGATATGCAGTATATT.

CDR3 residues: CASSSPEPSSHVQFF. In nucleotides, the CDR3 is TGCGCCAGCAGTTCCCCGGAACCCTCTTCTCATGTGCAGTTCTTC. V and J are TRBV10-2 and TRBJ2-1; D gene unclear. The CDR3 sequence is 15 residues long. Per germline, CDR1 WSHSY and CDR2 SAAADI. The germline V and J ends were trimmed by 5 bases and 12 bases, with 23 bases remaining between them.

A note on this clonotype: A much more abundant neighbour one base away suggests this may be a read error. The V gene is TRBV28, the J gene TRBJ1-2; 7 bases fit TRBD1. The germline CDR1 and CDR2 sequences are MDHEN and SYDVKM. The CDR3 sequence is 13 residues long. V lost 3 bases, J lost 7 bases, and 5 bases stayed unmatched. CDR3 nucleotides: TGTGCCAGCAGTTTGCCCAGGGGGGGTGGCTACACCTTC. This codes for CASSLPRGGGYTF.

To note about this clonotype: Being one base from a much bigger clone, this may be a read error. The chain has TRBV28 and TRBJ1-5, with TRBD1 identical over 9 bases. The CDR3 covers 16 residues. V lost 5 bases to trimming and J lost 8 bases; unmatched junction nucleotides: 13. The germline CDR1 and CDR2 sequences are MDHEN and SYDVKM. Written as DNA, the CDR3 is TGTGCCAGCAGTATAACAGGGGGCGTCTTAGGTAAGCCCCAGCATTTT. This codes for CASSITGGVLGKPQHF.

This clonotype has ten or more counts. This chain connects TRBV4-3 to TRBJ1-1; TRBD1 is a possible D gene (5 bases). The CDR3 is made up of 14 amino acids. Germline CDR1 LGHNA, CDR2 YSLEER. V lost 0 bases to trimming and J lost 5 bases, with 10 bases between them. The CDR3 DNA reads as TGCGCCAGCAGCCAAGAACTGGGGGGGACTGAAGCTTTCTTT. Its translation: CASSQELGGTEAFF.

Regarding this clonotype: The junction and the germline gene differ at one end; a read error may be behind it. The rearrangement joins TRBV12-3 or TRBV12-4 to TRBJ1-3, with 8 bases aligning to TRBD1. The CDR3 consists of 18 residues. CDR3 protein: CASSRPWTGIGSVNTIYF. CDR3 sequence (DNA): TGCGCCAGCAGTCGTCCCTGGACAGGGATCGGCTCTGTAAACACCATATATTTT.

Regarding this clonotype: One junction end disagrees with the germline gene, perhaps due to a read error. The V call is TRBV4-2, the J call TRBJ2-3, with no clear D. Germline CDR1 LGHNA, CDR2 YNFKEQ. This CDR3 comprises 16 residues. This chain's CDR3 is CASSLLGSRTEDTQYF. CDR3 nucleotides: TGTGCCAGCAGCCTTTTGGGTAGCAGGACGGAAGATACGCAGTATTTC.

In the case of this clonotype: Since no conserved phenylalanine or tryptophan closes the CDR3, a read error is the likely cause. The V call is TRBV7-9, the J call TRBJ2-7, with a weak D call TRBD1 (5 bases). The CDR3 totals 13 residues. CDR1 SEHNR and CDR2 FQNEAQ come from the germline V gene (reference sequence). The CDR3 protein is CASSLAGKYEQYL. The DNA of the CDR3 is TGTGCTAGCAGCTTAGCAGGGAAATACGAGCAGTACCTC.

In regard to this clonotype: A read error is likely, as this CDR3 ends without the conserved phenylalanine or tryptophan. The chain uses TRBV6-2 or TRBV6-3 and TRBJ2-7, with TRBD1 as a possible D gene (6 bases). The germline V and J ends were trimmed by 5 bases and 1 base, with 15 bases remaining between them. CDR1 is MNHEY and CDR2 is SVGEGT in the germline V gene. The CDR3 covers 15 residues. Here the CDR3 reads CASSTMRGGSYEQYL. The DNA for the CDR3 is TGTGCCAGCAGTACTATGAGAGGGGGATCCTACGAGCAGTACTTA.